The rows below give T cell receptor beta chains drawn from one sample of a study of blood T cell repertoires in COVID-19. Assay: immunoSEQ multiplex PCR; the TCRdb copy retains only in-frame clones and omits some. The sample contains roughly 250,000 clones, approximately 89% of which appear only once. Sequenced: PBMCs or T cells enriched from blood (not recorded which). These receptors were taken from a woman aged 35 to 49 with acute COVID-19. The CDR3 runs from the conserved cysteine through the conserved F or W. D genes are given only for firm matches. Rows give clone size only sometimes, using once, few, many, or a class for an expanded clone.

J gene | D gene | V gene | CDR3 length | clone size | CDR3 protein | CDR3 DNA
TRBJ2-2 | TRBD2 | TRBV7-9 | 18 | . | CASSVGLAGGTNTGELFF | TGTGCCAGCAGCGTCGGACTAGCGGGAGGCACGAACACCGGGGAGCTGTTTTTT
TRBJ2-7 | TRBD2 | TRBV6-7 | 15 | . | CASSYWGLAFDEQYF | TGTGCCAGCAGTTACTGGGGACTAGCTTTCGACGAGCAGTACTTC
TRBJ1-1 | . | TRBV7-2 | 12 | . | CASSSTKGLAFF | TGTGCCAGCAGCTCCACGAAGGGGTTAGCTTTCTTT
TRBJ1-3 | TRBD1 | TRBV10-2 | 14 | . | CASSEWDSGGTIYF | TGCGCCAGCAGTGAGTGGGACAGTGGCGGCACCATATATTTT
TRBJ1-5 | . | TRBV9 | 14 | . | CASSVEAGNQPQHF | TGTGCCAGCAGCGTAGAGGCAGGGAATCAGCCCCAGCATTTT
TRBJ1-2 | TRBD1 | TRBV7-8 | 16 | once | CASSAQTGTVGFGYTF | TGTGCCAGCAGCGCCCAAACCGGGACAGTAGGTTTTGGCTACACCTTC
TRBJ2-1 | TRBD2 | TRBV6-2/TRBV6-3 | 20 | . | CASSYYGTAGGGSSYNEQFF | TGTGCCAGCAGTTACTACGGTACGGCCGGTGGCGGGAGCTCCTACAATGAGCAGTTCTTC
TRBJ1-2 | . | TRBV27 | 13 | . | CASRTGANYGYTF | TGTGCCAGCAGGACAGGAGCTAACTATGGCTACACCTTC
TRBJ2-7 | TRBD2 | TRBV5-1 | 14 | . | CASSLSSGMYEQYF | TGCGCCAGCAGCTTATCTAGCGGGATGTACGAGCAGTACTTC
TRBJ1-5 | TRBD1 | TRBV24-1 | 14 | . | CATSDPGQIQPQHF | TGTGCCACCAGTGACCCGGGACAGATTCAGCCCCAGCATTTT
TRBJ2-5 | . | TRBV4-1 | 16 | . | CASSPLLARVQETQYF | TGCGCCAGCAGCCCACTACTAGCTAGGGTCCAAGAGACCCAGTACTTC
TRBJ1-1 | . | TRBV9 | 14 | . | CASSVKGGDTEAFF | TGTGCCAGCAGCGTTAAAGGAGGAGACACTGAAGCTTTCTTT
TRBJ1-2 | . | TRBV19 | 14 | . | CASSSPGLTEGYTF | TGTGCCAGTAGTAGCCCTGGCCTCACGGAGGGCTACACCTTC
TRBJ1-6 | . | TRBV6-5 | 15 | . | CASSFNRDFYSPLHF | TGTGCCAGCAGTTTTAACCGGGACTTTTATTCACCCCTCCACTTT
TRBJ2-7 | TRBD1 | TRBV28 | 16 | . | CASRSAGQGGSYEQYF | TGTGCCAGCAGATCAGCCGGACAGGGGGGCTCCTACGAGCAGTACTTC
TRBJ2-3 | TRBD2 | TRBV6-5 | 15 | . | CASSHGTSGSDTQYF | TGTGCCAGCAGTCACGGGACTAGCGGATCAGATACGCAGTATTTT
TRBJ1-6 | . | TRBV6-5 | 13 | . | CASTEVANSPLHF | TGTGCCAGCACCGAGGTGGCAAATTCACCCCTCCACTTT
TRBJ2-1 | . | TRBV10-3 | 14 | . | CAISDSPTGNEQFF | TGTGCCATCAGTGATTCCCCAACTGGTAATGAGCAGTTCTTC
TRBJ2-7 | . | TRBV5-6 | 17 | . | CASSLERGTLISYEQYF | TGTGCCAGCAGCTTGGAGAGGGGGACCTTGATCTCCTACGAGCAGTACTTC
TRBJ1-2 | TRBD1 | TRBV5-1 | 15 | . | CASSLSTGGAFGYTF | TGCGCCAGCAGCTTGTCCACAGGGGGCGCATTTGGCTACACCTTC
TRBJ2-1 | TRBD2 | TRBV5-8 | 17 | . | CASRSLAGHSSYNEQFF | TGTGCCAGCAGATCCCTAGCGGGCCATAGCTCCTACAATGAGCAGTTCTTC
TRBJ1-1 | . | TRBV27 | 14 | . | CASSLGGPNTEAFF | TGTGCCAGCAGTTTGGGGGGACCGAACACTGAAGCTTTCTTT
TRBJ1-2 | TRBD1 | TRBV28 | 14 | . | CASSADRPGYGYTF | TGTGCCAGCAGTGCGGACAGGCCAGGCTATGGCTACACCTTC
TRBJ2-1 | TRBD2 | TRBV14 | 13 | . | CASSQGGGNEQFF | TGTGCCAGCAGCCAAGGGGGGGGGAATGAGCAGTTCTTC
TRBJ2-1 | TRBD2 | TRBV30 | 15 | . | CAWSYSGRDVDEQFF | TGTGCCTGGAGTTATAGCGGGAGGGATGTCGATGAGCAGTTCTTC
TRBJ2-4 | TRBD1 | TRBV11-2 | 13 | . | CASSSLPGQGLYF | TGTGCCAGCAGCTCTTTACCGGGACAGGGTCTGTACTTC
TRBJ1-1 | . | TRBV5-5 | 14 | . | CASSFGGQNTEAFF | TGTGCCAGCAGCTTCGGTGGGCAGAACACTGAAGCTTTCTTT
TRBJ1-1 | TRBD1 | TRBV19 | 15 | . | CASRKQGFRSTEAFF | TGTGCCAGTAGAAAACAGGGGTTTAGGAGCACTGAAGCTTTCTTT
TRBJ1-2 | . | TRBV30 | 12 | . | CAWSGQAYGYTF | TGTGCCTGGAGTGGACAGGCCTATGGCTACACCTTC
TRBJ2-1 | . | TRBV5-6 | 13 | . | CASTQMSYNEQFF | TGTGCCAGCACCCAAATGTCCTACAATGAGCAGTTCTTC
TRBJ2-7 | . | TRBV2 | 15 | . | CASTTVTGLSYEQYF | TGTGCCAGCACCACCGTGACAGGACTCTCCTACGAGCAGTACTTC
TRBJ1-1 | TRBD1 | TRBV11-2 | 18 | . | CASSLLITDRGTNTEAFF | TGTGCCAGCAGCTTGCTCATAACGGACAGGGGAACGAACACTGAAGCTTTCTTT
TRBJ2-3 | TRBD2 | TRBV27 | 16 | . | CASSALLAEDFDTQYF | TGTGCCAGCAGTGCACTACTAGCGGAAGATTTCGATACGCAGTATTTT
TRBJ2-1 | . | TRBV4-3 | 16 | . | CASSHKTGNPYNEQFF | TGCGCCAGCAGCCACAAAACAGGGAACCCCTACAATGAGCAGTTCTTC
TRBJ2-2 | . | TRBV6-2/TRBV6-3 | 16 | . | CASSLRQEFGTGELFF | TGTGCCAGCAGTCTACGACAGGAATTTGGGACCGGGGAGCTGTTTTTT
TRBJ1-5 | . | TRBV2 | 14 | . | CASSDGRRSQPQHF | TGTGCCAGCAGTGATGGCAGAAGAAGTCAGCCCCAGCATTTT
TRBJ2-3 | TRBD1 | TRBV24-1 | 15 | . | CATSRGQGSTDTQYF | TGTGCCACCAGCCGGGGACAGGGGAGCACAGATACGCAGTATTTT
TRBJ1-1 | . | TRBV29-1 | 11 | . | CSVRLNTEAFF | TGCAGCGTCAGATTGAACACTGAAGCTTTCTTT
TRBJ1-5 | . | TRBV19 | 15 | few | CASSRWQAYNQPQHF | TGTGCCAGTAGTAGATGGCAAGCGTACAATCAGCCCCAGCATTTT
TRBJ1-2 | . | TRBV11-1 | 13 | . | CASSVGLNYGYTF | TGTGCCAGCAGCGTTGGCCTTAACTATGGCTACACCTTC
TRBJ1-2 | TRBD1 | TRBV5-1 | 15 | . | CASSFTQGVDYGYTF | TGCGCCAGCAGCTTCACACAGGGGGTGGACTATGGCTACACCTTC
TRBJ2-2 | TRBD2 | TRBV5-6 | 16 | . | CASSFPTSGRSGELFF | TGTGCCAGCAGCTTCCCGACTAGCGGGAGGTCCGGGGAGCTGTTTTTT
TRBJ2-1 | . | TRBV5-1 | 15 | . | CASRRDTQSGNEQFF | TGCGCCAGCAGGAGGGACACTCAGTCCGGCAATGAGCAGTTCTTC
TRBJ1-2 | . | TRBV27 | 13 | once | CASSFRDLRSYTF | TGTGCCAGCAGTTTCCGGGACTTGAGGAGCTACACCTTC
TRBJ1-1 | . | TRBV7-9 | 13 | . | CASSPSTGLLAFF | TGTGCCAGCAGCCCATCTACAGGGCTTTTAGCTTTCTTT
TRBJ2-1 | TRBD2 | TRBV28 | 16 | . | CASSLAGGLAGNQQFF | TGTGCCAGCAGTTTAGCGGGGGGACTAGCGGGAAACCAGCAGTTCTTC
TRBJ2-7 | . | TRBV7-9 | 14 | . | CASSLQGSSYEQYF | TGTGCCAGCAGCTTACAAGGGAGCTCCTACGAGCAGTACTTC
TRBJ1-3 | . | TRBV9 | 17 | . | CASSVDIGRSSGNTIYF | TGTGCCAGCAGCGTAGATATCGGGAGGAGCTCTGGAAACACCATATATTTT
TRBJ2-5 | TRBD1 | TRBV4-1 | 13 | . | CASSAGQEETQYF | TGCGCCAGCAGCGCGGGACAGGAAGAGACCCAGTACTTC
TRBJ2-2 | TRBD2 | TRBV7-3 | 14 | once | CASSPLGGIGELFF | TGTGCCAGCAGCCCCCTCGGGGGGATCGGGGAGCTGTTTTTT
TRBJ1-1 | . | TRBV7-9 | 14 | . | CASSLGIAGTEAFF | TGTGCCAGCAGCTTAGGGATAGCGGGCACTGAAGCTTTCTTT
TRBJ2-5 | TRBD2 | TRBV7-9 | 15 | . | CASSLGPLAEETQYF | TGTGCCAGCAGCTTAGGTCCACTAGCGGAAGAGACCCAGTACTTC
TRBJ2-7 | . | TRBV7-9 | 15 | few | CASSPNRSVTYEQYF | TGTGCCAGCAGCCCTAACCGGAGTGTGACTTACGAGCAGTACTTC
TRBJ1-2 | . | TRBV5-1 | 15 | . | CASQYNPTVSDGYTF | TGCGCCAGCCAATACAACCCTACGGTGAGCGATGGCTACACCTTC
TRBJ1-4 | TRBD1 | TRBV5-6 | 14 | . | CASSWGQGDEKLFF | TGTGCCAGCAGCTGGGGACAGGGCGATGAAAAACTGTTTTTT
TRBJ1-1 | . | TRBV27 | 15 | . | CASSLSWQMNTEAFF | TGTGCCAGCAGTTTATCGTGGCAGATGAACACTGAAGCTTTCTTT
TRBJ1-2 | TRBD1 | TRBV4-3 | 18 | . | CASSQEPHPRDRGLGYTF | TGCGCCAGCAGCCAAGAGCCGCATCCCCGGGACAGGGGGCTTGGCTACACCTTC
TRBJ2-1 | TRBD2 | TRBV15 | 16 | few | CATSATTSGTYNEQFF | TGTGCCACCAGCGCAACGACTAGCGGAACCTACAATGAGCAGTTCTTC